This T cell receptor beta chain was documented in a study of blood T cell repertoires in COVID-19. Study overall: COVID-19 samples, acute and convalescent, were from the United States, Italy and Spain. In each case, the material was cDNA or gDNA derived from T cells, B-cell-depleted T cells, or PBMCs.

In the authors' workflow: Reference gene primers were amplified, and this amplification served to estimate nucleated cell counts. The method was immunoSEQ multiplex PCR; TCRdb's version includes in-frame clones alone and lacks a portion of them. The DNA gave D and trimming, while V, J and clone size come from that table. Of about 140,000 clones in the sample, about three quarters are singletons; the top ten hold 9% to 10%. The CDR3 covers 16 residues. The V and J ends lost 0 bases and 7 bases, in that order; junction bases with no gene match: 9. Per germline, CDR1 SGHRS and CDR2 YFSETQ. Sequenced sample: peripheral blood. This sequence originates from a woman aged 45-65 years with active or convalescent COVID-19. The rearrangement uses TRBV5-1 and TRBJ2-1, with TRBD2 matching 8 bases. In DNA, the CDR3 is TGCGCCAGCAGCTTGGTCCCGGGGGGGCCTCAAAATGAGCAGTTCTTC. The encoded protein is CASSLVPGGPQNEQFF.